The entry below describes one TCR beta chain. The antigen is undetermined. This table comes from immunoSEQ multiplex PCR, and its TCRdb copy is limited to in-frame clones, with some not included. This sample has millions of clones; 85% to 95% occur once, and the top ten carry under 0.15%. These data come from a study of shared clonotypes between healthy human individuals. Study-level points and caveats: Sampling involved blood alone; tissue repertoires likely differ. The diversity represented, both genetic and in exposure history, was limited by few donors.

J lost 5 bases, V lost 3 bases, and 10 bases had no gene match. Germline CDR1 is MNHNS and CDR2 is SASEGT. CDR3 length: 17 residues. The clonotype comes from a young man in good health. Source material: naive CD4+ T cells sorted from blood. Subset defined: CD45RA+ positively selected. V and J are TRBV6-1 and TRBJ2-3; 11 positions match TRBD2. The chain's CDR3 is CASSDPTSGSRRDTQYF. The DNA of the CDR3 is TGTGCCAGCAGTGACCCTACTAGCGGGAGTCGAAGAGATACGCAGTATTTT.